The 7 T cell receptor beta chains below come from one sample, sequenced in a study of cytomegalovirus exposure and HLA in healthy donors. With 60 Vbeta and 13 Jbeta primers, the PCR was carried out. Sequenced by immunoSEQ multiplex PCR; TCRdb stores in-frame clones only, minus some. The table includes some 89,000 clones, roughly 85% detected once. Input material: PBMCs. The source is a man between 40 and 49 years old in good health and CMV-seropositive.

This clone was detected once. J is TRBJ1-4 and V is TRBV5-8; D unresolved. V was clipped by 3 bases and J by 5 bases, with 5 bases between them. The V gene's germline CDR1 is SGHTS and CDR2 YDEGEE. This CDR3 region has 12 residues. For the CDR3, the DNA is TGTGCCAGCAGCTCTCTAAATGAAAAACTGTTTTTT. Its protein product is CASSSLNEKLFF.

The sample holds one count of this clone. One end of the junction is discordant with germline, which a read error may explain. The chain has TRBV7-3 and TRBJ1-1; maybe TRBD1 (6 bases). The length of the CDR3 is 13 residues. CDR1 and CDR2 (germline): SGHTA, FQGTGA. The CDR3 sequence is CSSSPTPGTEAFF. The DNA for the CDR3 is TGTTCCAGCAGCCCGACGCCCGGGACAGAAGCTTTCTTT.

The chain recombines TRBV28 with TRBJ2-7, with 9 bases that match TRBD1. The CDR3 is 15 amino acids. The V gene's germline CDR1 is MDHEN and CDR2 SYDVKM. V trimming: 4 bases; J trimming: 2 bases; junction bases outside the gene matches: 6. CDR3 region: CASSSTGTGTYEQYF. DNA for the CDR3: TGTGCCAGCAGTTCAACCGGGACAGGGACCTACGAGCAGTACTTC.

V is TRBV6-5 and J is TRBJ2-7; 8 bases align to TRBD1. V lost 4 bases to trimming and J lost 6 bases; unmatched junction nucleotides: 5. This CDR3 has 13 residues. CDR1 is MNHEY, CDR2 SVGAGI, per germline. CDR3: CASSSSTGAEQYF. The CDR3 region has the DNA TGTGCCAGCAGTTCGTCGACAGGGGCCGAGCAGTACTTC.

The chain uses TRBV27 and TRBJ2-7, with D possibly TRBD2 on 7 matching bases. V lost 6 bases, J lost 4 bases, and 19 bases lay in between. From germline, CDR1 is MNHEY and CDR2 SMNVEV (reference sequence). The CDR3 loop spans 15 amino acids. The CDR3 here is CASSLTGGAPYEQYF. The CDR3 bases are TGTGCCAGCAGCCTAACGGGGGGCGCTCCGTACGAGCAGTACTTC.

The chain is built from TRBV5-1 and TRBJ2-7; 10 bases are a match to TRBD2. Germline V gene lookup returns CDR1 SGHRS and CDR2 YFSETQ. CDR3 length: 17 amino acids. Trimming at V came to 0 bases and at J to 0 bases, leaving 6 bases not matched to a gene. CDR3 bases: TGCGCCAGCAGCTTGGCCAGGCAGCGGGAGGGCTCCTACGAGCAGTACTTC. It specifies CASSLARQREGSYEQYF.

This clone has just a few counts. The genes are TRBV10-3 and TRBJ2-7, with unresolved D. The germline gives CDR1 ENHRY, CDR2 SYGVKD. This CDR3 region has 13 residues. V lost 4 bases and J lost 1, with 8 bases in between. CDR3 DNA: TGTGCCATCAGTGCGTCTAGTTCCTACGAGCAGTACTTC. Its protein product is CAISASSSYEQYF.